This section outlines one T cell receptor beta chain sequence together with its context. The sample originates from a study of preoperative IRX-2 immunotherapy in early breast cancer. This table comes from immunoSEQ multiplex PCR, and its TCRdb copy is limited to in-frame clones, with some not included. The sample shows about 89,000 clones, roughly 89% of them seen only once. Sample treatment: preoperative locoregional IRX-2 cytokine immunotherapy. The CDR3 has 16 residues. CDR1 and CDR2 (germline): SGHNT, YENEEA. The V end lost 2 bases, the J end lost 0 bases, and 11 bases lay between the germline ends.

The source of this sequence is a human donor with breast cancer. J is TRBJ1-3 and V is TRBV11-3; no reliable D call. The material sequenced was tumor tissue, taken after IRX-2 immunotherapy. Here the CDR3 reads CASSLPGDYSGNTIYF. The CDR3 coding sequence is TGTGCCAGCAGCTTACCGGGAGACTACTCTGGAAACACCATATATTTT.